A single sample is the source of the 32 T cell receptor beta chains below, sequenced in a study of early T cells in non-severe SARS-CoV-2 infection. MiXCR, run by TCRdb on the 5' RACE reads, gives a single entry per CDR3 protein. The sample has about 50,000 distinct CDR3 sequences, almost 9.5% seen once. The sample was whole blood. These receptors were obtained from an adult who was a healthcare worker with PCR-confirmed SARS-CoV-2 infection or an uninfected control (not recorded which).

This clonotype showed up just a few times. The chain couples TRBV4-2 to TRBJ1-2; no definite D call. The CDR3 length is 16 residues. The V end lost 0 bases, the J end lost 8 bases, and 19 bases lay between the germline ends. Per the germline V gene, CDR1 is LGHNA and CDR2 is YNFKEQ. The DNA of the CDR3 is TGTGCCAGCAGCCAAGAGGCACGCGGGCATCGTGGAGGCTACACCTTC. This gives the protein CASSQEARGHRGGYTF.

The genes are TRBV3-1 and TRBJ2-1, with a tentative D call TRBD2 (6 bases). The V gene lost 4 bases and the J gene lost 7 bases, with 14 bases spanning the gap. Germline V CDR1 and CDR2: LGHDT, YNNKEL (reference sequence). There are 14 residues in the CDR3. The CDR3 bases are TGTGCCAGCAGCCCAAGTGCTGGGGGGAATGAGCAGTTCTTC. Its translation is CASSPSAGGNEQFF.

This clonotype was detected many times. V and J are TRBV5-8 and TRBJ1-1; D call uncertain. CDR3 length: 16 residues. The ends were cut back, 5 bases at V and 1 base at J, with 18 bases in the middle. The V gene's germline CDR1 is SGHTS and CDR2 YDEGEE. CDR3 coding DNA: TGTGCCAGCAGGTTTCGGATGGGAGGGAGGAACACTGAAGCTTTCTTT. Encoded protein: CASRFRMGGRNTEAFF.

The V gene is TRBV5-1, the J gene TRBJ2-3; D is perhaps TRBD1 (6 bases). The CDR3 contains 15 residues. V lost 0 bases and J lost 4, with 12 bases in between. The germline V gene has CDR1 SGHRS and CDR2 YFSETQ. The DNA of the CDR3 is TGCGCCAGCAGCTTGGGGGGGCAGCATGCAGATACGCAGTATTTT. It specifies CASSLGGQHADTQYF.

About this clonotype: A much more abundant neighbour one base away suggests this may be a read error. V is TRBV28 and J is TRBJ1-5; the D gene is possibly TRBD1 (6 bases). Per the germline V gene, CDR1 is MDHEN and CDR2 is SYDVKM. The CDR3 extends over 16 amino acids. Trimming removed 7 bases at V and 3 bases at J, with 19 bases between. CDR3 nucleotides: TGTGCCAGCACCACTTTGGGGGGCAGGGACAATCAGCCCCAGCATTTT. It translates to CASTTLGGRDNQPQHF.

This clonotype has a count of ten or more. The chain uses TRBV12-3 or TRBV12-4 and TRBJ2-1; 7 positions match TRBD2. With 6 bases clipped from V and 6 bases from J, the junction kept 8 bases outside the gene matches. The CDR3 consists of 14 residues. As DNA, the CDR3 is TGTGCCAGCAGCAATGCGGGGGAGGCCAATGAGCAGTTCTTC. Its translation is CASSNAGEANEQFF.

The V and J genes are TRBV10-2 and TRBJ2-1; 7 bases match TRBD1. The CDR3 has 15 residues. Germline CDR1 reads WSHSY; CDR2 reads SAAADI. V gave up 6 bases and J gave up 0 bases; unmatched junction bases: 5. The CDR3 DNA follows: TGCGCCAGCAGGATCGGGACAGACTCCTACAATGAGCAGTTCTTC. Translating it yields CASRIGTDSYNEQFF.

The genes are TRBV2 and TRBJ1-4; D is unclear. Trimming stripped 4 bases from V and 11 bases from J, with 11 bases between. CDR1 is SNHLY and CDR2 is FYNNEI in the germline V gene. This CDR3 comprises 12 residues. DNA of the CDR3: TGTGCCAGCAGTGTGGGGTCGGACAAACTGTTTTTT. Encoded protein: CASSVGSDKLFF.

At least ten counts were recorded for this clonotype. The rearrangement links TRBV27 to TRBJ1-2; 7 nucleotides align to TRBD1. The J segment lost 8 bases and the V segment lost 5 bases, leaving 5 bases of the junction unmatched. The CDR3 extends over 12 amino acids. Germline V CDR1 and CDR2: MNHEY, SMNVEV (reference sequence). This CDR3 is CASSKTGYGYTF. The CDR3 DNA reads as TGTGCCAGCAGTAAGACAGGGTACGGCTACACCTTC.

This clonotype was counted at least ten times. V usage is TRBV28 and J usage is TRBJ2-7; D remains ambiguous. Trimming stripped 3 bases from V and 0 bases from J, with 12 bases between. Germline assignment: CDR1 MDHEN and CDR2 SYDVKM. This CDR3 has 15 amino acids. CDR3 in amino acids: CASSFASSYSYEQYF. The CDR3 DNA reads TGTGCCAGCAGTTTCGCTTCCTCTTACTCCTACGAGCAGTACTTC.

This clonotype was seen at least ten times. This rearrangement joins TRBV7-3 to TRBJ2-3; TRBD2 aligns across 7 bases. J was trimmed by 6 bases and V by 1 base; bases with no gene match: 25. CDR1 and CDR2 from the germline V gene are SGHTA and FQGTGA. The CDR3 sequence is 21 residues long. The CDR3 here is CASSLNGGLPAGTKLLDTQYF. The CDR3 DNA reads TGTGCCAGCAGCTTAAACGGGGGATTACCCGCCGGGACTAAACTGTTGGATACGCAGTATTTT.

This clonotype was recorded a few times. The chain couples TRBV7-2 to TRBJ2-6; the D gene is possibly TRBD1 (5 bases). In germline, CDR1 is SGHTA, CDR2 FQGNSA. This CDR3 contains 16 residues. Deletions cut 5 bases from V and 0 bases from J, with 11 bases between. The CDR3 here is CASSQGHSSGANVLTF. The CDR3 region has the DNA TGTGCCAGCAGCCAAGGACATTCCTCTGGGGCCAACGTCCTGACTTTC.

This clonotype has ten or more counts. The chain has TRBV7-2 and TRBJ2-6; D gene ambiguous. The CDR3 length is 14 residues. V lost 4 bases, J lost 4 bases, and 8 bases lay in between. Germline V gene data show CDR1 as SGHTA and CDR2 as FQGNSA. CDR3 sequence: CASSSLGGANVLTF. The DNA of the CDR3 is TGTGCCAGCAGCTCCCTCGGCGGGGCCAACGTCCTGACTTTC.

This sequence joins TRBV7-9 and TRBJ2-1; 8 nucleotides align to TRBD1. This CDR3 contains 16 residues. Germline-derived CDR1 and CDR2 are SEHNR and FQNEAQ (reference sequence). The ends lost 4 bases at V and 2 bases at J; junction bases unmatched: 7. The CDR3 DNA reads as TGTGCCAGCAGCTGGAGACAGGGGCCCACCTACAATGAGCAGTTCTTC. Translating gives CASSWRQGPTYNEQFF.

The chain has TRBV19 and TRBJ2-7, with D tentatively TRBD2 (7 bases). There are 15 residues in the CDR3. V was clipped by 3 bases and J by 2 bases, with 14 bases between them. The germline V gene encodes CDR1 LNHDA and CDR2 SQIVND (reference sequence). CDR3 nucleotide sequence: TGTGCCAGTAGTATCGCGGGGGCGAGCCCCTACGAGCAGTACTTC. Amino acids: CASSIAGASPYEQYF. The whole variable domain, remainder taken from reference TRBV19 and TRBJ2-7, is DGGITQSPKYLFRKEGQNVTLSCEQNLNHDAMYWYRQDPGQGLRLIYYSQIVNDFQKGDIAEGYSVSREKKESFPLTVTSAQKNPTAFYLCASSIAGASPYEQYFGPGTRLTVT.

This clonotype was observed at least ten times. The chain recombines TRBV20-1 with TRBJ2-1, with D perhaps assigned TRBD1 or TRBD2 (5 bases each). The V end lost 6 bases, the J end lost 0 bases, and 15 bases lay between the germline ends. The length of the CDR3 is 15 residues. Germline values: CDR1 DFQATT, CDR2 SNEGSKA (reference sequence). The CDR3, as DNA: TGCAGTGCGGAACTGGGGCGGGTCTCCTACAATGAGCAGTTCTTC. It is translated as CSAELGRVSYNEQFF.

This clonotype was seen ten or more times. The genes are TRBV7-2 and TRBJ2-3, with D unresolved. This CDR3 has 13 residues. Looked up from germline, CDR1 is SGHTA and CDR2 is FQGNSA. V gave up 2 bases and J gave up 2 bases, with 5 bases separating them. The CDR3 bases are TGTGCCAGCAGCTTATCCTCCACAGATACGCAGTATTTT. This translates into CASSLSSTDTQYF.

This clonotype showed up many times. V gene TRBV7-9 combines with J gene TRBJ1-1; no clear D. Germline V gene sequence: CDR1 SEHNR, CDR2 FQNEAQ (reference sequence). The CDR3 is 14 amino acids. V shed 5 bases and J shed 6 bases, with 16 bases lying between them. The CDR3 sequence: CASSAPPRVPEAFF. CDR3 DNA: TGTGCCAGCAGCGCTCCACCCCGTGTGCCTGAAGCTTTCTTT.

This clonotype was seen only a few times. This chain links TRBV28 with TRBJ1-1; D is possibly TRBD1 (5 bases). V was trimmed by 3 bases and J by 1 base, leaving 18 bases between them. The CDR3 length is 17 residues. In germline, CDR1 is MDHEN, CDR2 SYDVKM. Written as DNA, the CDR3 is TGTGCCAGCAGTTTCGTCCAGGGTCCCTACACGAACACTGAAGCTTTCTTT. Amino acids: CASSFVQGPYTNTEAFF. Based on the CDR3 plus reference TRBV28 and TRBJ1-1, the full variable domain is DVKVTQSSRYLVKRTGEKVFLECVQDMDHENMFWYRQDPGLGLRLIYFSYDVKMKEKGDIPEGYSVSREKKERFSLILESASTNQTSMYLCASSFVQGPYTNTEAFFGQGTRLTVV.

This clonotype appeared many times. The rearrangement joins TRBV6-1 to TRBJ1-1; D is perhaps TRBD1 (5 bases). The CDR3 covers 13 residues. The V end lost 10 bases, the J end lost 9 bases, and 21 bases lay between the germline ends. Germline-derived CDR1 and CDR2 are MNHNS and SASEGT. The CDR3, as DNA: TGTGCCATCAATTACTCAGGGCAAACCCAAGCTTTCTTT. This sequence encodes CAINYSGQTQAFF.

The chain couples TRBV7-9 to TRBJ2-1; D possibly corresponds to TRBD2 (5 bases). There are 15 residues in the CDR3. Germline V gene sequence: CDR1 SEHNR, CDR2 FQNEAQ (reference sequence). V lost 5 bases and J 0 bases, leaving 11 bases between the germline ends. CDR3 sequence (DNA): TGTGCCAGCAGCCCTCGAGGGAGCTCCTACAATGAGCAGTTCTTC. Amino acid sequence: CASSPRGSSYNEQFF.

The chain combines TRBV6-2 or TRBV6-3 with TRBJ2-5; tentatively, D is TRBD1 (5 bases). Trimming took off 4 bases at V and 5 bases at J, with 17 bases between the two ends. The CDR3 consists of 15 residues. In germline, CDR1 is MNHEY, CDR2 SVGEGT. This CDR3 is CASSFTRRVLETQYF. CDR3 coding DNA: TGTGCCAGCAGTTTCACCCGCAGGGTGTTGGAGACCCAGTACTTC.

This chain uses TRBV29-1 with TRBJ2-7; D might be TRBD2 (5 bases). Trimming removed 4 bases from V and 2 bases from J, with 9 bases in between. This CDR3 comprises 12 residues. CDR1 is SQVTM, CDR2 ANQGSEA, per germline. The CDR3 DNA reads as TGCAGCGTTGCAGACGGGACCTACGAGCAGTACTTC. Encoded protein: CSVADGTYEQYF.

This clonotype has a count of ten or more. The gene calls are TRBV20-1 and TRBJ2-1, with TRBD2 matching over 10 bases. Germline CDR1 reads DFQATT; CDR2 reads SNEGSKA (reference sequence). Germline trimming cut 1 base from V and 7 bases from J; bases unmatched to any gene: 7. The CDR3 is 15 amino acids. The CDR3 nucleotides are TGCAGTGCTAGAGGCCAGGTAGCGGGAGGAAATGAGCAGTTCTTC. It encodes CSARGQVAGGNEQFF.

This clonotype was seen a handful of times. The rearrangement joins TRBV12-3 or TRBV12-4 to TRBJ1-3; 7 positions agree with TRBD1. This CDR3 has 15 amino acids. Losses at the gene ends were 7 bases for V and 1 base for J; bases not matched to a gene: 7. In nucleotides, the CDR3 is TGTGCCAGCACAAGACAGGGAGGGTCTGGAAACACCATATATTTT. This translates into CASTRQGGSGNTIYF.

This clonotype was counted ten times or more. This CDR3 reads CASSPGLVPLEQYF. The CDR3, as DNA: TGTGCCAGCAGTCCGGGACTAGTTCCTCTCGAGCAGTACTTC. The chain uses TRBV5-6 and TRBJ2-7; 8 bases are a match to TRBD2. Germline values: CDR1 SGHDT, CDR2 YYEEEE. The CDR3 spans 14 residues. The trim removed 5 bases at V and 6 bases at J, leaving 10 bases unmatched.

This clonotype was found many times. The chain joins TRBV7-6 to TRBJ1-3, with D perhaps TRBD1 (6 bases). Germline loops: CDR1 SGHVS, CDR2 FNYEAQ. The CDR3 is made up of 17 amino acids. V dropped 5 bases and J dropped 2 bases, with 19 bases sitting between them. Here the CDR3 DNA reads TGTGCCAGCAGCCCACAGACCGGGACAAAGCCTGGAAACACCATATATTTT. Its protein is CASSPQTGTKPGNTIYF.

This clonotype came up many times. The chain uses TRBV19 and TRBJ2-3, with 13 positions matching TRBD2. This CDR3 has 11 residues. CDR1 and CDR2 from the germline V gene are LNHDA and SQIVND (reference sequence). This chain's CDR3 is CGTSGRDTQYF. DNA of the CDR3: TGTGGGACTAGCGGGAGAGATACGCAGTATTTT.

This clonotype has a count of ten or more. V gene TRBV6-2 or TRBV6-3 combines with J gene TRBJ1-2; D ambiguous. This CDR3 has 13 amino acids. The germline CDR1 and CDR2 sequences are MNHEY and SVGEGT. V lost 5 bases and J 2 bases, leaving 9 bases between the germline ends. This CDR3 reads CASSRDGNYGYTF. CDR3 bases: TGTGCCAGCAGTCGAGACGGAAACTATGGCTACACCTTC.

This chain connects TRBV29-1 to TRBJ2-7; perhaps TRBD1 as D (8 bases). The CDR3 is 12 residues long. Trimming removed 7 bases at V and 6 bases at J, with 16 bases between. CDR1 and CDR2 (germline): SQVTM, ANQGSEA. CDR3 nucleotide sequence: TGCAGCGCGAGCGGGACAGGCGCCGAGCAGTACTTC. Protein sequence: CSASGTGAEQYF.

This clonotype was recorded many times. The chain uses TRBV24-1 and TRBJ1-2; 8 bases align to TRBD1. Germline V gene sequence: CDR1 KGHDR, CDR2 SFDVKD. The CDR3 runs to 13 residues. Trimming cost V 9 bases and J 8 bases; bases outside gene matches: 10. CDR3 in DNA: TGTGCCACCGGGAAAGGACAGGGCGGGGGCTACACCTTC. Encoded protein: CATGKGQGGGYTF.

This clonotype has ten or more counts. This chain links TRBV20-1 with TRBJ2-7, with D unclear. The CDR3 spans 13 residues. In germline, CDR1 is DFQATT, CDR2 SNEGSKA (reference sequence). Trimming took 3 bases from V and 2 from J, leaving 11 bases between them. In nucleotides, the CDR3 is TGCAGTGCTAGCGGACCCCGTCCCTACGAGCAGTACTTC. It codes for CSASGPRPYEQYF.